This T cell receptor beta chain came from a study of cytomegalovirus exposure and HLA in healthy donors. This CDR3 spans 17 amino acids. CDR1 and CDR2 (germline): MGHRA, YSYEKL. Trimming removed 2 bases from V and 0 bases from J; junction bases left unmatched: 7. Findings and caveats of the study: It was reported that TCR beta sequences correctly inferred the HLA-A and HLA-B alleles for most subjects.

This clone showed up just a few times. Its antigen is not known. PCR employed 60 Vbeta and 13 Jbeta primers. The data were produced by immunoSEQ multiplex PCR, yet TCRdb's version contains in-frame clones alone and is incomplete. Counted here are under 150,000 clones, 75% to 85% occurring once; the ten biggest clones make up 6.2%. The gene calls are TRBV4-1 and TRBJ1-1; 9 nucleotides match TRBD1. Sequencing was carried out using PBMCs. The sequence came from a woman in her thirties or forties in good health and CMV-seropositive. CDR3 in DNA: TGCGCCAGCAGCCAAATCGGACAGGGGCCCTTGAACACTGAAGCTTTCTTT. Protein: CASSQIGQGPLNTEAFF.